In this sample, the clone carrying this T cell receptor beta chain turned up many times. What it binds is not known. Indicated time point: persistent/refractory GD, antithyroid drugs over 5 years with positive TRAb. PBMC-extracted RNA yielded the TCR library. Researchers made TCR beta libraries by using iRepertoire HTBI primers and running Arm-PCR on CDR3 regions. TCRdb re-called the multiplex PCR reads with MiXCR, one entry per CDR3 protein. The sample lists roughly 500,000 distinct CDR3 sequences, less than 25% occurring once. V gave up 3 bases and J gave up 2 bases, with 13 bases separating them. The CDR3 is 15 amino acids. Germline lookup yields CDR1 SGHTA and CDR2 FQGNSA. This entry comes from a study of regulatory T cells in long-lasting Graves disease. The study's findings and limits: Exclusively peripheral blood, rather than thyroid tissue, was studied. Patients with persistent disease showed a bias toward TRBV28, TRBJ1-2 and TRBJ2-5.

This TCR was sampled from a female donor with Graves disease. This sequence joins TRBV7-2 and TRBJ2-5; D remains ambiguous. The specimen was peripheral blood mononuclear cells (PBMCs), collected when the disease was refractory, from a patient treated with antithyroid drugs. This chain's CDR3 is CASSFYLDGQETQYF. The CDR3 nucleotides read TGTGCCAGCAGCTTTTACCTGGACGGGCAAGAGACCCAGTACTTC. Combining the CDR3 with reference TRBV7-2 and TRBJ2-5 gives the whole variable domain GAGVSQSPSNKVTEKGKDVELRCDPISGHTALYWYRQSLGQGLEFLIYFQGNSAPDKSGLPSDRFSAERTGGSVSTLTIQRTQQEDSAVYLCASSFYLDGQETQYFGPGTRLLVL.